The text below deals with one T cell receptor (beta chain). No antigen is known for it. No base-level quality is on record; no much larger clone is a single base apart. The data belong to a study of blood T cell repertoires in COVID-19 (TCRdb year 2020). For context, the study as a whole: Samples covering the acute and convalescent phases of COVID-19 were provided by collaborators in the United States, Italy and Spain. The prospective study material was composed of cDNA or gDNA derived from T cells, B-cell-depleted T cells, or PBMCs. Deeply sampled blood TCRbeta repertoires from subjects exposed to, actively infected with, or recovered from COVID-19 were included in the dataset. The repertoires were made available in a free public database intended to serve as a resource for research on the immune response to SARS-CoV-2. The samples were drawn from two sources: the first 160 participants of the ongoing ImmuneRACE study, and 1,254 subjects contributed by 6 global collaborators. Nearly every sample came with metadata listing a de-identified subject ID, COVID-19 status, age in years and sex. HLA class I and class II types, where available, came from metadata supplied by the sample provider rather than from assay-based typing.

The immunoSEQ Assay, a bias-controlled multiplex PCR, was used to amplify TCRbeta CDR3 regions from genomic DNA. Per the original workflow: Within the assay, amplification of reference gene primers was used to estimate how many nucleated cells each sample contained. To quantify the absolute abundance of each unique TCRbeta CDR3 rearrangement, sequence reads were collapsed and filtered. For each sample, productive Simpson clonality was calculated by taking the square root of Simpson's diversity index across productive rearrangements. TCRdb mirrors the immuneACCESS table, restricted to in-frame sequences. Some clones are absent from its copies; in checked studies, under half trace to an unresolved V gene, and the reason for the others is unknown. The D gene and trimming were derived from the DNA, and the V and J assignments and clone size from that table. This sample lists about 94,000 clones; 86% were detected once. The ten biggest clones cover 13% of the sample.

V was cut back by 4 bases and J by 2 bases, leaving a gap of 8 bases between them. From the cysteine through the phenylalanine, the CDR3 covers 13 amino acids. The only DNA kept is the CDR3, 39 bases in frame from the first base. The germline V gene specifies SGHTA as CDR1 and FQGNSA as CDR2. Each collaborating institution followed its own protocols to collect whole blood in K2EDTA tubes. For TCRbeta analysis, collaborator samples were shipped as frozen whole blood, as isolated PBMCs, or as DNA extracted from either sample type. Paper-wide results and their limitations: The quantity of clinical and demographic metadata differed by source and by participant and was supplied without curation.

Material: peripheral blood. This TCR was sampled from a woman in her sixties in a cohort sampled during active or convalescent COVID-19. Recombination connected TRBV7-2 to TRBJ2-5; perhaps TRBD2 is the D gene, with 5 bases matching. At the DNA level, the sequence is TGTGCCAGCAGCTCACGGGGACAAGAGACCCAGTACTTC. This translates into CASSSRGQETQYF.